Here is one T cell receptor (beta chain) with its context. The antigen remains undetermined. The data stem from a study of OX40 agonist ivuxolimab in advanced cancers. Study-wide results and limits: With doses of 0.1 to 3.0 mg/kg, CD4+ and CD8+ blood T cells had undergone clonal expansion by week 6.

The CDR3 is made up of 12 amino acids. Trimming removed 6 bases at V and 7 bases at J, with 10 bases between. Germline V CDR1 and CDR2: MNHEY, SMNVEV (reference sequence). Sequenced by immunoSEQ multiplex PCR; TCRdb stores in-frame clones only, minus some. The data show just over 95,000 clones, 90% seen once. V usage is TRBV27 and J usage is TRBJ2-1; D gene ambiguous. The material was CD4+ or CD8+ T cells sorted from blood, obtained in a trial of the OX40 agonist ivuxolimab. The sequence was collected from an adult with an advanced solid tumor such as melanoma, head and neck, liver or kidney cancer. CDR3 in amino acids: CASRTLGNEQFF. CDR3 sequence (DNA): TGTGCCAGCAGAACTCTCGGGAATGAGCAGTTCTTC.